A selection of T cell receptor beta chains follows, all from one sample in a study of T cells after yellow fever vaccination. TCRdb recomputed calls from the 5' RACE reads with MiXCR, one row per CDR3 protein. Here the sample spans a few hundred thousand distinct CDR3 sequences, around 7% being singletons. Sequencing was performed on PBMCs, taken around 45 days after the first yellow fever vaccination. The source is a man younger than 35 who received the YFV17D yellow fever vaccine. Both conserved end residues are part of each CDR3. The D gene is left open where the match is weak. Size values are once, few and many counts, or a class for expanded clones, and some rows have none.

d_call j_call clone_size v_call cdr3_aa cdr3_nt
- TRBJ2-3 - TRBV7-2 CASSFMSDTQYF TGTGCCAGCAGCTTTATGTCAGATACGCAGTATTTT
TRBD1 TRBJ2-1 - TRBV12-3/TRBV12-4 CASQTAGGNEQFF TGTGCCAGCCAGACGGCAGGGGGAAATGAGCAGTTCTTC
TRBD1 TRBJ2-3 - TRBV3-1 CTSSHPGGSVFRQDTQYF TGTACCAGCAGCCATCCAGGGGGCTCAGTATTTCGTCAGGATACGCAGTATTTT
- TRBJ2-7 few TRBV27 CASSRGNSYEQYF TGTGCCAGCAGTCGGGGAAACTCCTACGAGCAGTACTTC
- TRBJ1-2 few TRBV12-3/TRBV12-4 CASSFTYNYGYTF TGTGCCAGCAGTTTCACCTATAACTATGGCTACACCTTC
- TRBJ1-2 many TRBV7-3 CASSSTSLGYGYTF TGTGCCAGCAGCTCCACCAGCCTCGGCTATGGCTACACCTTC
- TRBJ2-6 - TRBV27 CASSLFSSGANVLTF TGTGCCAGCAGTTTATTCAGCTCTGGGGCCAACGTCCTGACTTTC
- TRBJ1-1 - TRBV6-5 CASSYAAAYTEAFF TGTGCCAGCAGTTACGCAGCCGCCTACACTGAAGCTTTCTTT
- TRBJ1-6 few TRBV12-3/TRBV12-4 CASSFRQGNSPLHF TGTGCCAGCAGTTTCCGGCAGGGGAATTCACCCCTCCACTTT
TRBD2 TRBJ2-3 many TRBV6-1 CASRVLAGGTDTQYF TGTGCCAGCAGGGTCCTAGCGGGGGGCACAGATACGCAGTATTTT
TRBD1 TRBJ1-2 - TRBV15 CATSSPRTGSYGYTF TGTGCCACCAGCAGCCCCAGGACAGGGTCTTATGGCTACACCTTC
TRBD1 TRBJ1-5 few TRBV7-9 CASARDRQGYDPQHF TGTGCCAGCGCAAGAGATCGACAGGGATACGACCCCCAGCATTTT
- TRBJ2-4 few TRBV20-1 CSAATARARYF TGCAGTGCTGCGACCGCCAGGGCCCGGTACTTC
TRBD2 TRBJ2-1 - TRBV3-1 CASSQEIAGTSGGRSSYNEPFF TGTGCCAGCAGCCAAGAGATTGCAGGGACTAGCGGGGGAAGGAGCTCCTACAATGAGCCGTTCTTC
- TRBJ1-5 few TRBV6-1 CASSDQHRVPNQPQHF TGTGCCAGCAGTGACCAACACCGGGTCCCCAATCAGCCCCAGCATTTT
TRBD1 TRBJ2-3 many TRBV10-3 CAISGQGASDTQYF TGTGCCATCAGTGGGCAGGGGGCCTCAGATACGCAGTATTTT
- TRBJ2-4 few TRBV3-1 CASSQTDFPIQYF TGTGCCAGCAGCCAGACGGACTTTCCCATTCAGTACTTC
- TRBJ2-3 many TRBV12-3/TRBV12-4 CASLLGADSDTQYF TGTGCCAGCCTCCTCGGGGCCGATTCAGATACGCAGTATTTT
- TRBJ2-1 few TRBV7-7 CASSLLPAWSNEQFF TGTGCCAGCAGCTTACTCCCGGCGTGGTCGAATGAGCAGTTCTTC
TRBD2 TRBJ2-3 - TRBV5-1 CASTPGAGVTDTQYF TGCGCCAGCACCCCTGGGGCGGGGGTCACAGATACGCAGTATTTT
- TRBJ1-6 few TRBV30 CAWSRDNSPLHF TGTGCCTGGAGTCGAGATAATTCACCCCTCCACTTT
TRBD2 TRBJ2-7 - TRBV14 CASSQSRLAGGLREQYF TGTGCCAGCAGCCAATCCCGACTAGCGGGGGGGCTGCGCGAGCAGTACTTC
- TRBJ1-5 many TRBV27 CASARGGQPQHF TGTGCCAGCGCTCGGGGGGGTCAGCCCCAGCATTTT
TRBD2 TRBJ2-3 many TRBV6-5 CASSYGAGGDTQYF TGTGCCAGCAGTTATGGGGCGGGGGGAGATACGCAGTATTTT
TRBD2 TRBJ2-3 - TRBV2 CASNSGGDSTDTQYF TGTGCCAGCAATAGCGGGGGAGATAGCACAGATACGCAGTATTTT
TRBD2 TRBJ2-2 few TRBV5-4 CASSLRLAGISTGELFF TGTGCCAGCAGCTTGCGACTAGCGGGAATTTCCACCGGGGAGCTGTTTTTT
- TRBJ1-1 - TRBV2 CASNPDISEAFF TGTGCCAGCAACCCGGACATATCTGAAGCTTTCTTT
TRBD2 TRBJ2-1 few TRBV5-1 CASSFPAGGLGPYNEQFF TGCGCCAGCAGCTTTCCAGCGGGGGGGCTTGGGCCCTACAATGAGCAGTTCTTC
- TRBJ2-2 - TRBV10-3 CAISPGTGELFF TGTGCCATCAGCCCAGGGACCGGGGAGCTGTTTTTT
- TRBJ2-1 many TRBV5-1 CASSSGTFSSYNEQFF TGCGCCAGCAGCTCCGGGACTTTCAGCTCCTACAATGAGCAGTTCTTC
- TRBJ1-6 many TRBV6-5 CATRAYNSPLHF TGTGCCACCCGGGCGTATAATTCACCCCTCCACTTT
- TRBJ1-2 - TRBV3-1 CSSGRKGGYTF TGTTCCAGCGGGAGGAAAGGAGGCTACACCTTC
TRBD1 TRBJ1-1 - TRBV7-2 CASSRGQHTEAFF TGTGCCAGCAGCCGGGGACAGCACACTGAAGCTTTCTTT
TRBD1 TRBJ1-2 - TRBV4-2 CASSHLTGKYGYTF TGTGCCAGCAGCCATCTGACAGGGAAATATGGCTACACCTTC
- TRBJ2-7 - TRBV4-3 CASSQENRYEQYF TGCGCCAGCAGCCAAGAGAATAGGTACGAGCAGTACTTC
- TRBJ2-3 few TRBV24-1 CATSDSDAGGTDTQYF TGTGCCACCAGTGATTCTGATGCAGGGGGGACAGATACGCAGTATTTT
- TRBJ1-5 - TRBV4-2 CASSYKVQVNQPQHF TGTGCCAGCAGCTACAAGGTTCAGGTAAATCAGCCCCAGCATTTT
TRBD2 TRBJ2-1 few TRBV5-1 CASSFRGGGDNEQFF TGCGCCAGCAGCTTCCGCGGGGGGGGGGACAATGAGCAGTTCTTC
TRBD1 TRBJ1-6 few TRBV7-2 CASSLRTGGYSPLHF TGTGCCAGCAGCCTCCGCACAGGGGGCTATTCACCCCTCCACTTT
- TRBJ2-6 - TRBV6-5 CASSTQRGPFRGANVLTF TGTGCCAGCAGTACTCAAAGGGGCCCTTTTAGGGGGGCCAACGTCCTGACTTTC
- TRBJ2-7 many TRBV10-3 CAISESRTTPYEQYF TGTGCCATCAGTGAGTCGAGAACAACCCCCTACGAGCAGTACTTC
- TRBJ2-1 few TRBV28 CASSFRYLHSSYNEQFF TGTGCCAGCAGTTTCCGTTACCTCCACAGCTCCTACAATGAGCAGTTCTTC
TRBD1 TRBJ1-5 - TRBV7-2 CASSFTGGSEGNQPQHF TGTGCCAGCAGCTTCACAGGGGGATCAGAGGGCAATCAGCCCCAGCATTTT
- TRBJ1-5 few TRBV15 CATSRDSGGLPWRPQHF TGTGCCACCAGCAGAGATTCCGGGGGTTTGCCCTGGAGGCCCCAGCATTTT
- TRBJ2-1 few TRBV6-1 CASSPTESSYNEQFF TGTGCCAGCAGTCCGACGGAGAGCTCCTACAATGAGCAGTTCTTC
- TRBJ1-2 - TRBV7-9 CASSRDLKGYTF TGTGCCAGCAGCAGGGATTTGAAAGGCTACACCTTC
- TRBJ2-5 many TRBV3-1 CASSQEGFGTQYF TGTGCCAGCAGCCAAGAGGGGTTTGGGACCCAGTACTTC
TRBD2 TRBJ2-7 - TRBV19 CASSTTSASSYEQYF TGTGCCAGTAGTACAACTAGCGCCAGCTCCTACGAGCAGTACTTC
- TRBJ1-3 - TRBV6-6 CASRQITGNTIYF TGTGCCAGCCGACAGATCACTGGAAACACCATATATTTT
TRBD2 TRBJ2-5 many TRBV11-2 CASSARRGTSGLQETQYF TGTGCCAGCAGCGCACGACGAGGAACTAGCGGCCTCCAAGAGACCCAGTACTTC
- TRBJ1-1 few TRBV7-9 CASSYSGRATEAFF TGTGCCAGCAGCTACTCCGGCAGGGCTACCGAAGCTTTCTTT
- TRBJ1-2 - TRBV4-1 CASNNGPGSVFGYTF TGCGCCAGCAACAATGGTCCGGGGTCTGTTTTTGGCTACACCTTC
- TRBJ1-1 - TRBV19 CASSMHRAVTEAFF TGTGCCAGTAGTATGCACAGGGCGGTCACTGAAGCTTTCTTT
TRBD1 TRBJ2-4 few TRBV2 CASGTVFHIQYF TGTGCCAGCGGGACAGTGTTTCACATTCAGTACTTC